These 21 T cell receptor beta chains were sequenced from one sample in a study of T cells in Graves' hyperthyroidism and ophthalmopathy. Amplification yielded TCR beta CDR3 regions, with RNA transcripts as the source. The HTBI primer set was used in a first-round RT-PCR of the TCR CDR3. MiXCR was run by TCRdb on the multiplex PCR reads, yielding one entry per CDR3 protein. Altogether 450,000 to 600,000 distinct CDR3 sequences are present, 15% to 20% being singletons, with the ten largest covering 45% to 50%. The sample was blood. The source of these receptors is a man between 35 and 55 years old with Graves' ophthalmopathy.

The rearrangement links TRBV10-3 to TRBJ2-1; a weak D match, TRBD2 (6 bases). Germline V gives CDR1 ENHRY, CDR2 SYGVKD. CDR3 length equals 12 residues. Trimming left V 6 bases short and J 12 bases short, with 15 bases between. This chain's CDR3 is CAISGGWEGQFF. The CDR3 DNA reads TGTGCCATCAGCGGGGGTTGGGAAGGGCAGTTCTTC.

The chain uses TRBV5-1 and TRBJ2-3; TRBD1 is a possible D gene (5 bases). The CDR3 is 13 amino acids. Germline loops: CDR1 SGHRS, CDR2 YFSETQ. V was trimmed by 5 bases and J by 2 bases, leaving 9 bases between them. In DNA, the CDR3 is TGCGCCAGCAGAGAGGACAACACAGATACGCAGTATTTT. Translation gives CASREDNTDTQYF.

The chain is built from TRBV3-1 and TRBJ2-7; D gene uncertain. Trimming pared 1 base from V and 0 bases from J, leaving 10 bases between. CDR1 LGHDT and CDR2 YNNKEL come from the germline V gene (reference sequence). CDR3 length: 15 residues. CDR3 DNA sequence: TGTGCCAGCAGCCAAGGGTCCATTATCTCCTACGAGCAGTACTTC. Translating it yields CASSQGSIISYEQYF.

The chain is built from TRBV5-4 and TRBJ1-1; D ambiguous. The CDR3 is made up of 15 amino acids. Germline CDR1 SGHNT, CDR2 YYREEE (reference sequence). Trimming removed 0 bases from V and 1 base from J, with 10 bases in between. CDR3 sequence: CASSLGRNTNTEAFF. Here the CDR3 DNA reads TGTGCCAGCAGCTTGGGACGGAATACGAACACTGAAGCTTTCTTT.

The V call is TRBV10-3, the J call TRBJ1-4; 7 positions match TRBD1. CDR1 is ENHRY, CDR2 SYGVKD, per germline. CDR3 length: 15 amino acids. V shed 4 bases and J 4 bases; nucleotides not matched to a gene: 6. Here the CDR3 DNA reads TGTGCCATCAGTGGGGACAGCCCGATTAATGAAAAACTGTTTTTT. Amino acids: CAISGDSPINEKLFF.

This chain joins TRBV20-1 and TRBJ2-1, with a weak D call TRBD2 (5 bases). The CDR3 contains 15 residues. The ends were cut back, 3 bases at V and 3 bases at J, with 15 bases in the middle. Germline V lookup: CDR1 DFQATT, CDR2 SNEGSKA (reference sequence). The CDR3 is CSAREVQSSYNEQFF. The CDR3 coding sequence is TGCAGTGCTAGGGAGGTCCAGAGTAGCTACAATGAGCAGTTCTTC.

Ten or more counts support this clonotype. V is TRBV28 and J is TRBJ2-7; tentative D call: TRBD1 (9 bases). This CDR3 contains 18 residues. Trimming stripped 8 bases from V and 1 base from J, with 27 bases between. CDR1 is MDHEN and CDR2 is SYDVKM in the germline V gene. CDR3 DNA: TGTGCCAGCGTTCCGGGGGGGGGACAGGGTCTCCTTTCCTACGAGCAGTACTTC. This sequence encodes CASVPGGGQGLLSYEQYF. The whole variable domain, filled in from reference TRBV28 and TRBJ2-7, reads DVKVTQSSRYLVKRTGEKVFLECVQDMDHENMFWYRQDPGLGLRLIYFSYDVKMKEKGDIPEGYSVSREKKERFSLILESASTNQTSMYLCASVPGGGQGLLSYEQYFGPGTRLTVT.

In DNA, the CDR3 is TGTGCCAGCAGAACGGGGGGAGCCACCGGGGAGCTGTTTTTT. Translating it yields CASRTGGATGELFF. The V and J genes are TRBV27 and TRBJ2-2; TRBD2 aligns across 7 bases. V lost 6 bases to trimming and J lost 4 bases; unmatched junction nucleotides: 5. Per the germline V gene, CDR1 is MNHEY and CDR2 is SMNVEV (reference sequence). This CDR3 has 14 amino acids.

The gene calls are TRBV30 and TRBJ2-1; D gene unclear. The V end lost 0 bases, the J end lost 9 bases, and 12 bases lay between the germline ends. This CDR3 comprises 13 residues. From germline, CDR1 is GTSNPN and CDR2 SVGIG (reference sequence). The CDR3 DNA reads as TGTGCCTGGAGTGTTCTCCTAGTGAGTGAGCAGTTCTTC. It specifies CAWSVLLVSEQFF. Looking up the rest from reference TRBV30 and TRBJ2-1 gives the full variable domain: SQTIHQWPATLVQPVGSPLSLECTVEGTSNPNLYWYRQAAGRGLQLLFYSVGIGQISSEVPQNLSASRPQDRQFILSSKKLLLSDSGFYLCAWSVLLVSEQFFGPGTRLTVL.

This rearrangement joins TRBV10-3 to TRBJ2-5, with 8 bases that match TRBD2. Trimming removed 8 bases from V and 1 base from J; junction bases left unmatched: 6. Germline-derived CDR1 and CDR2 are ENHRY and SYGVKD. CDR3 length: 14 residues. The CDR3 sequence is CAIGELAVQETQYF. CDR3 coding DNA: TGTGCCATCGGCGAACTAGCGGTCCAAGAGACCCAGTACTTC.

This clonotype showed up many times. This chain joins TRBV3-1 and TRBJ2-1; D ambiguous. This CDR3 is built from 12 residues. Germline CDR1 and CDR2: LGHDT and YNNKEL (reference sequence). Between the trimmed V and J ends, which lost 3 bases and 12 bases, there was a span of 12 bases. This CDR3 reads CASSHDPGPQFF. The CDR3 region has the DNA TGTGCCAGCAGCCACGATCCGGGTCCGCAGTTCTTC.

The rearrangement uses TRBV9 and TRBJ2-1; the D is unclear. Germline loops: CDR1 SGDLS, CDR2 YYNGEE. V lost 2 bases to trimming and J lost 4 bases, with 13 bases between them. The CDR3 is 15 residues long. The CDR3 reads CASSVRNDGYNEQFF. The CDR3 DNA reads as TGTGCCAGCAGCGTCCGTAATGATGGGTACAATGAGCAGTTCTTC.

This clonotype was counted only a few times. The rearrangement links TRBV7-8 to TRBJ2-3; 7 bases fit TRBD2. The junction had 9 bases not matched to a gene; V was cut back by 5 bases and J by 4 bases. This CDR3 has 15 amino acids. Looked up from germline, CDR1 is SGHVS and CDR2 is FQNEAQ. The CDR3 DNA is TGTGCCAGCAGCCCGAAAACGGGGAGGGCAGATACGCAGTATTTT. Translation gives CASSPKTGRADTQYF. Looking up the rest from reference TRBV7-8 and TRBJ2-3 gives the full variable domain: GAGVSQSPRYKVAKRGQDVALRCDPISGHVSLFWYQQALGQGPEFLTYFQNEAQLDKSGLPSDRFFAERPEGSVSTLKIQRTQQEDSAVYLCASSPKTGRADTQYFGPGTRLTVL.

This clonotype was seen only a few times. J is TRBJ2-1 and V is TRBV6-2 or TRBV6-3; no definite D call. The CDR3 is 13 residues long. Deletions cut 6 bases from V and 0 bases from J, with 6 bases between. The germline CDR1 and CDR2 sequences are MNHEY and SVGEGT. The CDR3 DNA is TGTGCCAGCAGGGATCCCTCCTACAATGAGCAGTTCTTC. The encoded protein is CASRDPSYNEQFF.

The V gene is TRBV4-1, the J gene TRBJ1-1, with 7 bases aligning to TRBD1. From germline, CDR1 is MGHRA and CDR2 YSYEKL. The CDR3 covers 15 residues. Trimming at V came to 4 bases and at J to 4 bases, leaving 9 bases not matched to a gene. CDR3 sequence: CASSPTPTGPTEAFF. The CDR3 region has the DNA TGCGCCAGCAGCCCTACCCCGACAGGGCCCACTGAAGCTTTCTTT.

The chain is built from TRBV30 and TRBJ2-7; D might be TRBD1 (6 bases). The germline gives CDR1 GTSNPN, CDR2 SVGIG (reference sequence). Trimming removed 3 bases from V and 3 bases from J, with 15 bases in between. This CDR3 has 14 amino acids. The chain's CDR3 is CAWRAPGRGYEQYF. DNA of the CDR3: TGTGCCTGGAGGGCCCCTGGCAGGGGCTACGAGCAGTACTTC.

This clonotype was observed a few times. The chain employs TRBV5-1 and TRBJ2-7; D is unresolved. The V gene lost 3 bases and the J gene lost 1 base, with 11 bases spanning the gap. The CDR3 contains 14 residues. Germline V CDR1 and CDR2: SGHRS, YFSETQ. The CDR3 protein is CASSSLRASYEQYF. CDR3 DNA sequence: TGCGCCAGCAGCTCGCTCCGCGCTTCCTACGAGCAGTACTTC. Full variable domain (missing parts from reference TRBV5-1 and TRBJ2-7): KAGVTQTPRYLIKTRGQQVTLSCSPISGHRSVSWYQQTPGQGLQFLFEYFSETQRNKGNFPGRFSGRQFSNSRSEMNVSTLELGDSALYLCASSSLRASYEQYFGPGTRLTVT.

The chain has TRBV4-2 and TRBJ1-5; the D is unclear. CDR3 size: 15 residues. V gave up 1 base and J gave up 3 bases, with 10 bases separating them. From germline, CDR1 is LGHNA and CDR2 YNFKEQ. CDR3 coding DNA: TGTGCCAGCAGCCAAGGAGACGGTAACAATCAGCCCCAGCATTTT. Its translation: CASSQGDGNNQPQHF.

Note on this clonotype: Relative to the germline gene, one junction end is altered; a read error may explain this. The CDR3 is CRAGRTDTYEQYF. CDR3 sequence (DNA): TGCCGTGCTGGGCGGACCGATACCTACGAGCAGTACTTC. V gene TRBV20-1 combines with J gene TRBJ2-7; D gene ambiguous. Germline V lookup: CDR1 DFQATT, CDR2 SNEGSKA (reference sequence). This CDR3 has 13 residues.

At least ten counts were recorded for this clonotype. The chain uses TRBV7-3 and TRBJ2-5, with 10 bases that match TRBD1. The junction had 7 bases not matched to a gene; V was cut back by 5 bases and J by 10 bases. Germline V gives CDR1 SGHTA, CDR2 FQGTGA. The CDR3 has 13 residues. CDR3 residues: CASSQTGGGDQYF. Here the CDR3 DNA reads TGTGCCAGCAGCCAGACAGGGGGCGGGGACCAGTACTTC.

Of note for this clonotype: Given a much more abundant clone one base away, this may be a read error. The gene calls are TRBV11-2 and TRBJ1-4; a weak D match, TRBD1 (6 bases). Trimming stripped 5 bases from V and 0 bases from J, with 16 bases between. Germline CDR1 and CDR2: SGHAT and FQNNGV. This CDR3 contains 17 residues. This CDR3 reads CASSPPRTASTNEKLFF. CDR3 DNA: TGTGCCAGCAGCCCTCCCAGGACAGCATCAACTAATGAAAAACTGTTTTTT.